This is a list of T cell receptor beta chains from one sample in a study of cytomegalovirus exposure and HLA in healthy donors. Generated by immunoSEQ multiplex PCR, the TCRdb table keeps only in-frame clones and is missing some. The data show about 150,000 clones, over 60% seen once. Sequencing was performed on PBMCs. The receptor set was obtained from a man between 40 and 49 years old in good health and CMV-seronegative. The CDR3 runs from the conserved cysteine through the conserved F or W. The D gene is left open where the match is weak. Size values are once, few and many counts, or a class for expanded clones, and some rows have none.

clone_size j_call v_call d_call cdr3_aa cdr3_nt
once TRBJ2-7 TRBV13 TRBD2 CASSFRLAGDYSYEQYF TGTGCCAGCAGCTTTCGACTAGCGGGGGATTACTCCTACGAGCAGTACTTC
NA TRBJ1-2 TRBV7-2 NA CASSLEQYTNYGYTF TGTGCCAGCAGCTTAGAACAGTACACTAACTATGGCTACACCTTC
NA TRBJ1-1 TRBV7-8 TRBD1 CASSLRTGRTFF TGTGCCAGCAGCTTAAGGACAGGAAGGACTTTCTTT
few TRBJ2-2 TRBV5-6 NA CASSSGAGELFF TGTGCCAGCAGCTCAGGGGCCGGGGAGCTGTTTTTT
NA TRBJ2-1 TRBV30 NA CAWTVPSNEQFF TGTGCCTGGACCGTGCCCAGCAATGAGCAGTTCTTC
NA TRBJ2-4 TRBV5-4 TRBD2 CASSLVTGRAVKNIQYF TGTGCCAGCAGCTTGGTCACTGGGAGGGCCGTCAAAAACATTCAGTACTTC
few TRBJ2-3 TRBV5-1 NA CASSLGTIADISDTQYF TGCGCCAGCAGCCTGGGTACGATAGCGGATATTTCAGATACGCAGTATTTT
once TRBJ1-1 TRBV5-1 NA CASSESVNTEAFF TGCGCCAGCAGCGAATCAGTGAACACTGAAGCTTTCTTT
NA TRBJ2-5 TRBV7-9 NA CASSLSLETQYF TGTGCCAGCAGCTTATCATTAGAGACCCAGTACTTC
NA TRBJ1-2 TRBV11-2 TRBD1 CASSLTGGGGDGYTF TGTGCCAGCAGCTTAACAGGGGGCGGGGGTGATGGCTACACCTTC
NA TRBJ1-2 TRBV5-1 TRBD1 CASSPDRVYGYTF TGCGCCAGCAGCCCGGACAGGGTCTATGGCTACACCTTC
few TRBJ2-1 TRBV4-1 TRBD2 CASSLIAGARNEQFF TGCGCCAGCAGCCTTATAGCGGGAGCGAGGAATGAGCAGTTCTTC
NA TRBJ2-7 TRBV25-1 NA CASSIGAVLLEQYF TGTGCCAGCTCCATTGGGGCAGTACTTCTCGAGCAGTACTTC
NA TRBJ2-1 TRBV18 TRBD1 CASSPSGSEGQGSSNEQFF TGTGCCAGCTCACCAAGTGGATCGGAGGGACAGGGTTCTTCCAATGAGCAGTTCTTC
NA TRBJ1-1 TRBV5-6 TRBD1 CASSSQGMVTEAFF TGTGCCAGCAGCTCACAGGGGATGGTTACTGAAGCTTTCTTT
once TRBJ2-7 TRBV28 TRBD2 CASRAFLAGGQSGEQYF TGTGCCAGCAGAGCCTTCTTAGCGGGAGGGCAATCTGGCGAGCAGTACTTC
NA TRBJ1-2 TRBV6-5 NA CASSYSIGYGYTF TGTGCCAGCAGTTACTCGATCGGCTATGGCTACACCTTC
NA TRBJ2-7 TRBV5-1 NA CASSLGPDRSYEQYF TGCGCCAGCAGCTTGGGACCGGACAGATCCTACGAGCAGTACTTC
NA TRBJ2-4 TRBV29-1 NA CSVRDIAKNIQYF TGCAGCGTTCGGGACATTGCCAAAAACATTCAGTACTTC
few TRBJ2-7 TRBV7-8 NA CASSPLRVASYEQYF TGTGCCAGCAGCCCTCTACGGGTGGCTTCCTACGAGCAGTACTTC
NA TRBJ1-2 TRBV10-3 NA CAIRSGDNYGYTF TGTGCCATCAGGTCAGGGGATAACTATGGCTACACCTTC
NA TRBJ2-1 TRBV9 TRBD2 CASSLSGRIGSYNEQFF TGTGCCAGCAGCCTCAGCGGGAGGATAGGATCCTACAATGAGCAGTTCTTC
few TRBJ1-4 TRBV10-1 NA CASSPQGEEKLFF TGCGCCAGCAGTCCCCAGGGTGAAGAAAAACTGTTTTTT
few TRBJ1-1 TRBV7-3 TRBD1 CASSLGTGGRAEAFF TGTGCCAGCAGCTTGGGGACAGGGGGACGGGCTGAAGCTTTCTTT
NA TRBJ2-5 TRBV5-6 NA CASSLAGETQYF TGTGCCAGCAGCTTGGCCGGGGAGACCCAGTACTTC
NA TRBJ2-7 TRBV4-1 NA CASSPEGGPGDPYEQYF TGCGCCAGCAGCCCAGAGGGCGGGCCAGGGGATCCCTACGAGCAGTACTTC
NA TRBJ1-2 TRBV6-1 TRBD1 CASRGQGGYGYTF TGTGCCAGCAGAGGACAGGGGGGCTATGGCTACACCTTC
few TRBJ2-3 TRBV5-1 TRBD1 CASSSGQVATDTQYF TGCGCCAGCAGCTCGGGACAGGTAGCCACAGATACGCAGTATTTT
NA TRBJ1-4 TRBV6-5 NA CASSYVRATNEKLFF TGTGCCAGCAGTTACGTACGAGCAACTAATGAAAAACTGTTTTTT
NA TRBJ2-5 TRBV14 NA CASSPAWGDQETQYF TGTGCCAGCAGCCCAGCGTGGGGGGACCAAGAGACCCAGTACTTC
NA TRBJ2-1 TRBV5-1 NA CASSLVRSRSYNEQFF TGCGCCAGCAGCTTGGTAAGGAGCAGATCCTACAATGAGCAGTTCTTC
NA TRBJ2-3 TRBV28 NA CASRMGGLADTQYF TGTGCCAGCAGGATGGGGGGTCTAGCGGATACGCAGTATTTT
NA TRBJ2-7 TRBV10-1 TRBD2 CASSEIAGVRPYEQYF TGCGCCAGCAGTGAGATAGCGGGGGTGCGTCCCTACGAGCAGTACTTC
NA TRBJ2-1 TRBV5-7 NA CASSFLRPFRGNEQFF TGTGCCAGCAGCTTTTTGCGGCCCTTTCGGGGTAATGAGCAGTTCTTC
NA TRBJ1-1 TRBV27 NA CASSSSSGGWTEAFF TGTGCCAGCAGTTCCTCTTCGGGGGGCTGGACTGAAGCTTTCTTT
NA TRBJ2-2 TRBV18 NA CASSPRERNTGELFF TGTGCCAGCTCACCACGCGAGAGGAACACCGGGGAGCTGTTTTTT
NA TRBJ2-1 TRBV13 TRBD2 CASSRLAGVHEQFF TGTGCCAGCAGCAGACTAGCGGGAGTCCATGAGCAGTTCTTC
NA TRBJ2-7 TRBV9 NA CASSPLGAYEQYF TGTGCCAGCAGTCCCTTGGGGGCTTACGAGCAGTACTTC
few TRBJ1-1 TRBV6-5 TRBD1 CASSHTGTGGGEAFF TGTGCCAGCAGCCACACCGGGACAGGGGGTGGAGAAGCTTTCTTT
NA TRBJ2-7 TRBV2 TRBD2 CASKTGTSGGEQYF TGTGCCAGCAAGACAGGGACTAGCGGGGGGGAGCAGTACTTC
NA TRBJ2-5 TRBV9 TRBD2 CASSTAGLAGETQYF TGTGCCAGCAGCACTGCGGGACTAGCGGGCGAGACCCAGTACTTC
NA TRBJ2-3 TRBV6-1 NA CASSDGGLATDTQYF TGTGCCAGCAGTGATGGAGGACTCGCGACAGATACGCAGTATTTT
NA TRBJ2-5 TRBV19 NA CASSVGTPETQYF TGTGCCAGTAGTGTCGGGACACCGGAGACCCAGTACTTC
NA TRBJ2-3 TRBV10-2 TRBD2 CASSGLAGRDTQYF TGCGCCAGCAGTGGGCTAGCGGGCCGGGATACGCAGTATTTT
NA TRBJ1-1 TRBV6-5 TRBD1 CASSFRQGTAFF TGTGCCAGCAGTTTTCGACAGGGAACGGCTTTCTTT
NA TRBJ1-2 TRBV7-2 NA CASSSSPQGIGGYTF TGTGCCAGCAGCTCCTCGCCCCAGGGAATCGGTGGCTACACCTTC
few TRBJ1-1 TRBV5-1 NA CASSLAAGNTEAFF TGCGCCAGCAGCTTGGCGGCAGGGAACACTGAAGCTTTCTTT
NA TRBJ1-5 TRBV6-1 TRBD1 CASSTDRVVQPQHF TGTGCCAGCAGTACGGACAGGGTAGTTCAGCCCCAGCATTTT
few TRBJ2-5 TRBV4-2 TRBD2 CASSQAGLACLGETQYF TGTGCCAGCAGCCAAGCGGGACTAGCGTGTTTGGGAGAGACCCAGTACTTC
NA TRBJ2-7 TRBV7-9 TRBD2 CASSGGLTGEQYF TGTGCCAGCAGCGGGGGACTAACGGGGGAGCAGTACTTC
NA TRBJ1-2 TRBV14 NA CASSLHATANYGYTF TGTGCCAGCAGCCTCCACGCGACAGCTAACTATGGCTACACCTTC
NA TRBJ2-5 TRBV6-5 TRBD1 CATNPGQDQETQYF TGTGCCACCAACCCGGGACAGGATCAAGAGACCCAGTACTTC
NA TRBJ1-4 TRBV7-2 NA CASSLSGANEKLFF TGTGCCAGCAGCCTGAGTGGAGCTAATGAAAAACTGTTTTTT